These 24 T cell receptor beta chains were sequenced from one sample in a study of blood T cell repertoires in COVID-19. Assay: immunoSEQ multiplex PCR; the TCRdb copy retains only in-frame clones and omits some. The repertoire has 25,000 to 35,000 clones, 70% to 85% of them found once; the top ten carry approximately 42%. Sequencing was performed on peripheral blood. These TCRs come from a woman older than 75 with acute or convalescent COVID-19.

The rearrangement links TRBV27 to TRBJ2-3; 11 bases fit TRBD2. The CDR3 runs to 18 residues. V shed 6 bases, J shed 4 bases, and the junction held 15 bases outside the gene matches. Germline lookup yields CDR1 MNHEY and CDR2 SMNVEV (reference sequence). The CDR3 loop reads CASSSSGRKEADADTQYF. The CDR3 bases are TGTGCCAGCAGCTCTAGCGGGAGGAAGGAGGCCGACGCAGATACGCAGTATTTT.

The CDR3 region has the DNA TGTGCCAGCAGTAAAGGGGACAGTCTCTATGGCTACACCTTC. Translation gives CASSKGDSLYGYTF. J is TRBJ1-2 and V is TRBV6-6; 7 bases match TRBD1. CDR3 length: 14 amino acids. Germline V CDR1 and CDR2: MNHNY, SVGAGI (reference sequence). Trimming at V came to 5 bases and at J to 4 bases, leaving 7 bases not matched to a gene.

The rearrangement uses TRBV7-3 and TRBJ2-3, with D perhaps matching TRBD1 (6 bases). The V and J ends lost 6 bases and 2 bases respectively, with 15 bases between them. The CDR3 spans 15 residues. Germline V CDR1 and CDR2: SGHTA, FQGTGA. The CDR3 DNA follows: TGTGCCAGCAGTCCCCTGGGACAAAACACAGATACGCAGTATTTT. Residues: CASSPLGQNTDTQYF.

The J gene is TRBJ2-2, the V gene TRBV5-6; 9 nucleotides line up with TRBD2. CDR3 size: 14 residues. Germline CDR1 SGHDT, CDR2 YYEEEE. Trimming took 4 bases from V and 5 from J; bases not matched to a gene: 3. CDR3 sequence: CASSPGLATGELFF. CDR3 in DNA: TGTGCCAGCAGCCCGGGACTAGCAACCGGGGAGCTGTTTTTT. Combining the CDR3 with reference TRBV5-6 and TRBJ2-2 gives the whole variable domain DAGVTQSPTHLIKTRGQQVTLRCSPKSGHDTVSWYQQALGQGPQFIFQYYEEEERQRGNFPDRFSGHQFPNYSSELNVNALLLGDSALYLCASSPGLATGELFFGEGSRLTVL.

CDR3 protein: CASSFGTTNTGELFF. CDR3 in DNA: TGCGCCAGCAGCTTTGGGACTACCAACACCGGGGAGCTGTTTTTT. V usage is TRBV5-1 and J usage is TRBJ2-2; 7 nucleotides line up with TRBD2. Looked up from germline, CDR1 is SGHRS and CDR2 is YFSETQ. V dropped 2 bases and J dropped 2; count of bases not matched to a gene: 3. This CDR3 comprises 15 residues.

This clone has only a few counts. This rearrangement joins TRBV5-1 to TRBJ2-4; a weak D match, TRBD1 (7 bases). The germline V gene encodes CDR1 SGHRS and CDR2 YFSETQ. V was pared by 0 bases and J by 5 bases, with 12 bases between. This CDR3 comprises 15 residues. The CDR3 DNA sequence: TGCGCCAGCAGCTTGGGCGACAGGGAGGAAAACATTCAGTACTTC. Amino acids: CASSLGDREENIQYF.

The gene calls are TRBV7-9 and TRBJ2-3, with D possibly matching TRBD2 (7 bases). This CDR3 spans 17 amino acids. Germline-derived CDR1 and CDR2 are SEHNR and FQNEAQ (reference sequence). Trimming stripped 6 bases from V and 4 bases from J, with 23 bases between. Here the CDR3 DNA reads TGTGCCAGCAGACTCGTCTCAGGGCAGGGGAGGGCAGATACGCAGTATTTT. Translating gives CASRLVSGQGRADTQYF.

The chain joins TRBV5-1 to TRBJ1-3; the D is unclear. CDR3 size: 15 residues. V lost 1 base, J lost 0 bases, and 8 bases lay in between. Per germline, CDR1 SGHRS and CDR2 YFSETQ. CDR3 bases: TGCGCCAGCAGCTTGACCGTTAGCTCTGGAAACACCATATATTTT. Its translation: CASSLTVSSGNTIYF.

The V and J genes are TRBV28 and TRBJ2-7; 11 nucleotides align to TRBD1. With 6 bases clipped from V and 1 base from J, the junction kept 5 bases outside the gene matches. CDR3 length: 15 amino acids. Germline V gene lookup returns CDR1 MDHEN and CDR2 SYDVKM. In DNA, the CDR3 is TGTGCCAGCAGAACGGACAGGGGGCGTTCCTACGAGCAGTACTTC. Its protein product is CASRTDRGRSYEQYF.

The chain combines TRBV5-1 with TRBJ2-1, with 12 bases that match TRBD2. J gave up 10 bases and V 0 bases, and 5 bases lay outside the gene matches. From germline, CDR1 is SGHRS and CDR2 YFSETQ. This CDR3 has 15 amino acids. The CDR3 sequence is CASSLGLAGVDEQFF. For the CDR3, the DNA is TGCGCCAGCAGCTTGGGACTAGCGGGAGTCGACGAGCAGTTCTTC.

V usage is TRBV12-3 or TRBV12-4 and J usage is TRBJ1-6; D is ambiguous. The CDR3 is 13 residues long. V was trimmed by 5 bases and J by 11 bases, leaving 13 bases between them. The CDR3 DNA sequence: TGTGCCAGCAGTACCTCGCCGAGTACACCCCTCCACTTT. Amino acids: CASSTSPSTPLHF.

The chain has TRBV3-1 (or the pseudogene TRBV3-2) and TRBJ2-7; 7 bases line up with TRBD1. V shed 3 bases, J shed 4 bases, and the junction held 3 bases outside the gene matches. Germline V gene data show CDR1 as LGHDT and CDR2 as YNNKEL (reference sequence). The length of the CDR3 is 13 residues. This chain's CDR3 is CASSHRQGYEQYF. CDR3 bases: TGTGCCAGCAGCCATCGACAGGGTTACGAGCAGTACTTC.

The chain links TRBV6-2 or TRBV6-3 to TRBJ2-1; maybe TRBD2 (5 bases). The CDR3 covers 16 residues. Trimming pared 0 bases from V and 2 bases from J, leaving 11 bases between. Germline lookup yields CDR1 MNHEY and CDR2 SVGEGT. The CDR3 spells CASSYSRGKTYNEQFF. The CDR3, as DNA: TGTGCCAGCAGTTACTCCCGAGGGAAAACCTACAATGAGCAGTTCTTC.

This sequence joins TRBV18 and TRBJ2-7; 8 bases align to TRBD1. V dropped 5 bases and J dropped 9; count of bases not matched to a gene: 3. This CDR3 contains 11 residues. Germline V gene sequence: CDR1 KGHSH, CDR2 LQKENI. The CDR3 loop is CASSGQGAQYF. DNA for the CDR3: TGTGCCAGCTCAGGACAGGGAGCGCAGTACTTC.

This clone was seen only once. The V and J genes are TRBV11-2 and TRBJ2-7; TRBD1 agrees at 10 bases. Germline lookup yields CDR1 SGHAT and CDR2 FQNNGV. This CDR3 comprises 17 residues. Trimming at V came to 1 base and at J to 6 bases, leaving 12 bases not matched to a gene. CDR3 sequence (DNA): TGTGCCAGCAGCTTAGCTTCCGGGACAGGGGCCTTCTCCGAGCAGTACTTC. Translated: CASSLASGTGAFSEQYF.

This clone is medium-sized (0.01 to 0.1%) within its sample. The CDR3 bases are TGCGCCAGCAGCCAAGTCGGGGAGTCCTACTCCTACGAGCAGTACTTC. It is translated as CASSQVGESYSYEQYF. This chain connects TRBV4-1 to TRBJ2-7, with D possibly matching TRBD2 (5 bases). The germline CDR1 and CDR2 sequences are MGHRA and YSYEKL. V lost 1 base and J 0 bases, leaving 13 bases between the germline ends. The CDR3 is 16 residues long.

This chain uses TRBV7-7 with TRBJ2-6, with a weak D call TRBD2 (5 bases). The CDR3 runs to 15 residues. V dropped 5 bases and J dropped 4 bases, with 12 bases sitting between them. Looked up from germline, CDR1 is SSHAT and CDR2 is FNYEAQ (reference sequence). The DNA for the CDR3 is TGTGCCAGCAGCGCCGTACCGGGGGGGGCCAACGTCCTGACTTTC. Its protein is CASSAVPGGANVLTF.

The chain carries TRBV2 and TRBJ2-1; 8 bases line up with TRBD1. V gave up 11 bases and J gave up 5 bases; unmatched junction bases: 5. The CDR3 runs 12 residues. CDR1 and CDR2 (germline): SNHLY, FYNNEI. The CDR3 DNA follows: TGTGCCCTTTTGGACAGGGACAATGAGCAGTTCTTC. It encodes CALLDRDNEQFF.

For the CDR3, the DNA is TGTGCCAGCAGACCCGCGGGGGAATCGGCGGGCTACACCTTC. Translation gives CASRPAGESAGYTF. V gene TRBV2 combines with J gene TRBJ1-2; the D gene is possibly TRBD1 (5 bases). This CDR3 is 14 amino acids long. Germline assignment: CDR1 SNHLY and CDR2 FYNNEI. V dropped 6 bases and J dropped 8 bases, with 19 bases sitting between them.

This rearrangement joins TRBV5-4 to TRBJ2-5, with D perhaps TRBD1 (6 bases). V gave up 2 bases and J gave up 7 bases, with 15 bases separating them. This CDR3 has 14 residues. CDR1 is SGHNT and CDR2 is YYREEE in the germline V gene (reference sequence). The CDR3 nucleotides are TGTGCCAGCAGCTTCGACGGGAAACAGGGGACCCAGTACTTC. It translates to CASSFDGKQGTQYF.

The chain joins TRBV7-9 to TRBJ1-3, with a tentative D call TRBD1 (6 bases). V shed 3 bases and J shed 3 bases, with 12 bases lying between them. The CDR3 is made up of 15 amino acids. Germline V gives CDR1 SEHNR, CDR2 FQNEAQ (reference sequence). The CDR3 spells CASSFAGDFGNTIYF. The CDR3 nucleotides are TGTGCCAGCAGCTTCGCAGGGGATTTTGGAAACACCATATATTTT.

The CDR3 DNA reads TGTGCCAGCAATGAGGGTAACTATGGCTACACCTTC. This sequence encodes CASNEGNYGYTF. The J gene is TRBJ1-2, the V gene TRBV28; no definite D call. CDR3 length equals 12 residues. The germline V gene encodes CDR1 MDHEN and CDR2 SYDVKM. V lost 7 bases to trimming and J lost 1 base, with 7 bases between them.

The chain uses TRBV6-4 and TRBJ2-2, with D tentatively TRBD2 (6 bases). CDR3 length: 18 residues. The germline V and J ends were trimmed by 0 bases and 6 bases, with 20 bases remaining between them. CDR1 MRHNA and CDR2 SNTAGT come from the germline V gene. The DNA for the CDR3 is TGTGCCAGCAGTGACTCGAAGAGGGAGGCCCTGGACGCCGGGGAGCTGTTTTTT. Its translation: CASSDSKREALDAGELFF.

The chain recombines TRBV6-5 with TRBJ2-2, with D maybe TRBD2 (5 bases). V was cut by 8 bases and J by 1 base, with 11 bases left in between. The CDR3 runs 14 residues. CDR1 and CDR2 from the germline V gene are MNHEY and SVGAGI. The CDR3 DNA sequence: TGTGCCAGCGACATCCGGGAGAACACCGGGGAGCTGTTTTTT. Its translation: CASDIRENTGELFF.